The rows below give T cell receptor beta chains drawn from one sample of a study of blood T cell repertoires in COVID-19. Only in-frame clones appear in the TCRdb table, and some are missing; sequencing was by immunoSEQ multiplex PCR. The sample contains some 170,000 clones, 70% to 85% of which appear only once. The sequencing sample was made of PBMCs or T cells enriched from blood (not recorded which). The receptors were gathered from a man aged 50 to 60 who had recovered from COVID-19. Each CDR3 is given with its conserved first and last residue.

cdr3_length: 15; j_call: TRBJ1-2; v_call: TRBV7-2; cdr3_aa: CASGAGTGGIYGYTF
cdr3_length: 14; j_call: TRBJ1-5; v_call: TRBV5-5; cdr3_aa: CASSLQLSNQPQHF
cdr3_length: 16; j_call: TRBJ1-2; v_call: TRBV5-1; cdr3_aa: CASSSEPSGTGTGYTF
cdr3_length: 13; j_call: TRBJ2-1; v_call: TRBV6-5; cdr3_aa: CASSRDRSNEQFF
cdr3_length: 16; j_call: TRBJ1-2; v_call: TRBV27; cdr3_aa: CASSLQGAVKVGGYTF
cdr3_length: 13; j_call: TRBJ1-1; v_call: TRBV29-1; cdr3_aa: CSARTGANTEAFF
cdr3_length: 14; j_call: TRBJ1-5; v_call: TRBV28; cdr3_aa: CASSGGVGNQPQHF
cdr3_length: 17; j_call: TRBJ2-2; v_call: TRBV7-9; cdr3_aa: CASSFLAGGPNTGELFF
cdr3_length: 15; j_call: TRBJ2-7; v_call: TRBV11-2; cdr3_aa: CASNLPGQGFHEQYF
cdr3_length: 15; j_call: TRBJ1-4; v_call: TRBV5-1; cdr3_aa: CASSGAGTGGEKLFF